The entry below gives a single T cell receptor beta chain sequence along with its context. What it recognizes is unknown. The treatment denotes: over 15 received Ad26.COV2.S at low or high dose, single or two shots; roughly five received placebo; per-sample allocation not given. Vaccine and placebo recipients were sampled on day 63 after the first injection. This person who donated was an adult of 18-55 years in Boston. CDR1 MNHEY and CDR2 SVGAGI come from the germline V gene. CDR3 length equals 15 residues. The trim removed 4 bases at V and 1 base at J, leaving 6 bases unmatched. This specimen belongs to a study of Ad26.COV2.S vaccination and SARS-CoV-2 variants. Study overall: By the intramuscular route, Ad26.COV2.S was given once, or twice 56 days apart.

Sequenced by immunoSEQ multiplex PCR; TCRdb stores in-frame clones only, minus some. The sample has roughly 300,000 clones; 88% are singletons. Study-level findings and limits: Vaccinees showed greater spike-specific TCR breadth than placebo recipients.

The sequences come from peripheral blood, collected in a trial of Ad26.COV2.S vaccine versus placebo. This clonotype was sampled from a person aged 18-60 years who received the Ad26.COV2.S COVID-19 vaccine or a placebo. This chain uses TRBV6-5 with TRBJ1-1, with TRBD1 matching 7 bases. The CDR3: CASSSRQGANTEAFF. In DNA, the CDR3 is TGTGCCAGCAGTTCCCGACAGGGTGCGAACACTGAAGCTTTCTTT.